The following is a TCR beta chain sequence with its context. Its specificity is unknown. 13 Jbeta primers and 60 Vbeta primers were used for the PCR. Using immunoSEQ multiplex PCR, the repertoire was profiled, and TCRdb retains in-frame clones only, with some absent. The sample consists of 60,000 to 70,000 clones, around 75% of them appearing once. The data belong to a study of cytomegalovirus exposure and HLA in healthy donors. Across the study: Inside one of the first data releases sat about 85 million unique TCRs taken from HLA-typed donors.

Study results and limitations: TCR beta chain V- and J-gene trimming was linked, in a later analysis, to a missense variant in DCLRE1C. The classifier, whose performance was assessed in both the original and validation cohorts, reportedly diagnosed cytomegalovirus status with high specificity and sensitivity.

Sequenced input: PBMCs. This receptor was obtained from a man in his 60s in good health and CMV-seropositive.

The CDR3 reads CASTKRGLNEQFF. As DNA, the CDR3 is TGTGCCAGCACCAAGCGGGGGCTGAATGAGCAGTTCTTC. The rearrangement uses TRBV6-1 and TRBJ2-1; TRBD2 matches 8 bases. Trimming cost V 7 bases and J 7 bases; bases outside gene matches: 6. Per germline, CDR1 MNHNS and CDR2 SASEGT. The CDR3 length is 13 residues.